This T cell receptor (beta chain) stems from a study of shared clonotypes between healthy human individuals. Division of CD4+ cells produced a CD45RA+ naive subset and a CD45RA-negative memory subset. The protocol was immunoSEQ multiplex PCR, while the TCRdb copy is restricted to in-frame clones and leaves out a portion. The sample contains approximately 2.4 million clones, approximately 95% of which appear only once. Trimming removed 3 bases from V and 9 bases from J, with 10 bases in between. Germline values: CDR1 SGDLS, CDR2 YYNGEE. The CDR3 consists of 13 residues. This clone was seen more than once but under ten times.

The specimen was naive CD4+ T cells sorted from blood. Stated subset: CD45RA+ positively selected. This chain connects TRBV9 to TRBJ1-6; D call uncertain. This receptor was taken from a man aged 18-30 years in good health. CDR3 nucleotide sequence: TGTGCCAGCAGCGCGGTTGACGCTTCACCCCTCCACTTT. This codes for CASSAVDASPLHF.